Following are 7 T cell receptor beta chains from one sample sequenced in a study of beta chain features in type 1 diabetes. The authors reverse transcribed all of the isolated RNA, so sequencing captured expressed TCRB transcripts. Libraries were prepared by immunoSEQ multiplex PCR; TCRdb keeps only in-frame clonotypes and omits some of them. Of roughly 500,000 clones listed, over 25% are singletons. The specimen sequenced was naive CD4+ T cells from blood. The receptors shown here come from a man between 18 and 35 years old in good health.

This chain uses TRBV19 with TRBJ2-6; D remains unclear. Germline-derived CDR1 and CDR2 are LNHDA and SQIVND (reference sequence). There are 16 residues in the CDR3. The V end lost 0 bases, the J end lost 0 bases, and 6 bases lay between the germline ends. CDR3 protein: CASSIEAGSGANVLTF. The CDR3 coding sequence is TGTGCCAGTAGTATAGAAGCAGGCTCTGGGGCCAACGTCCTGACTTTC.

The chain uses TRBV14 and TRBJ2-6, with D unresolved. Germline V CDR1 and CDR2: SGHDN, FVKESK. The CDR3 consists of 15 residues. The V and J ends lost 6 bases and 3 bases respectively, with 12 bases between them. The CDR3: CASSPWGGGANVLTF. In nucleotides, the CDR3 is TGTGCCAGCAGTCCCTGGGGTGGTGGGGCCAACGTCCTGACTTTC.

The chain couples TRBV9 to TRBJ2-3; D is possibly TRBD2 (6 bases). The V end lost 4 bases, the J end lost 0 bases, and 15 bases lay between the germline ends. Germline V gene sequence: CDR1 SGDLS, CDR2 YYNGEE. This CDR3 contains 16 residues. CDR3 in amino acids: CASSPLAGGSTDTQYF. CDR3 nucleotides: TGTGCCAGCAGCCCACTAGCTGGGGGAAGCACAGATACGCAGTATTTT.

The gene calls are TRBV25-1 and TRBJ2-7, with D unresolved. CDR1 is MGHDK and CDR2 is SYGVNS in the germline V gene. The CDR3 extends over 12 amino acids. The V end was cut by 3 bases, the J end by 6 bases, with 9 bases between. The CDR3 reads CASSDWVSEQYF. The CDR3 bases are TGTGCCAGCAGTGACTGGGTGTCCGAGCAGTACTTC.

This clone was counted a few times. The chain links TRBV25-1 to TRBJ2-1; TRBD1 matches at 10 bases. In germline, CDR1 is MGHDK, CDR2 SYGVNS. The CDR3 length is 14 residues. V shed 6 bases, J shed 9 bases, and the junction held 8 bases outside the gene matches. CDR3 sequence: CASRIQGQGREQFF. In DNA form, the CDR3 reads TGTGCCAGCAGAATTCAGGGACAGGGGCGTGAGCAGTTCTTC.

The sample holds a few counts of this clone. The V call is TRBV14, the J call TRBJ2-5; maybe TRBD2 (6 bases). This CDR3 spans 16 amino acids. Trimming took off 0 bases at V and 1 base at J, with 12 bases between the two ends. Germline V lookup: CDR1 SGHDN, CDR2 FVKESK. The CDR3 DNA sequence: TGTGCCAGCAGCCAAGATAGGGGACTTCTCCAAGAGACCCAGTACTTC. It yields the protein CASSQDRGLLQETQYF.

The chain recombines TRBV6-5 with TRBJ2-5, with a possible D match to TRBD1 (5 bases). CDR1 is MNHEY, CDR2 SVGAGI, per germline. The CDR3 length is 15 residues. Deletions cut 0 bases from V and 4 bases from J, with 12 bases between. CDR3 nucleotides: TGTGCCAGCAGTTACTCTGGGGCTCAGGGAGAGACCCAGTACTTC. It codes for CASSYSGAQGETQYF.